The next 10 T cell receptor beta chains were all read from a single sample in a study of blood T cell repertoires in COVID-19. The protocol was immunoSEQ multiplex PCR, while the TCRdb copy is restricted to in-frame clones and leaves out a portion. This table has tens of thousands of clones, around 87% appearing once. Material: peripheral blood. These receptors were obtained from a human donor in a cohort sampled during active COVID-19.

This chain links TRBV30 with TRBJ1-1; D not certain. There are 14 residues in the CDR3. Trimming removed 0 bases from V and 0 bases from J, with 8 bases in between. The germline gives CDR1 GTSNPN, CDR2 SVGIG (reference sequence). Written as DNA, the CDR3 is TGTGCCTGGAGTGTAAGCGTGTTGAACACTGAAGCTTTCTTT. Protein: CAWSVSVLNTEAFF.

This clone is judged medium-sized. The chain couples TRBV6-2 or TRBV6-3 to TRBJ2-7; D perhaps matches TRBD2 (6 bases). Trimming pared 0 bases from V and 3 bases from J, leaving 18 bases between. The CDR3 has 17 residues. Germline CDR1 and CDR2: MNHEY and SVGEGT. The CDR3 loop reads CASSYSMAGRLVYEQYF. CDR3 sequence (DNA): TGTGCCAGCAGTTACTCGATGGCGGGGCGTCTGGTCTACGAGCAGTACTTC.

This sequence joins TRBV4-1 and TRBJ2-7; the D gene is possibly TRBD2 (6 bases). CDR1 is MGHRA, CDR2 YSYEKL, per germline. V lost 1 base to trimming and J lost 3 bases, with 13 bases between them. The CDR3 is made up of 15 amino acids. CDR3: CASSQVVSGGYEQYF. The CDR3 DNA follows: TGCGCCAGCAGCCAAGTCGTTAGCGGTGGCTACGAGCAGTACTTC.

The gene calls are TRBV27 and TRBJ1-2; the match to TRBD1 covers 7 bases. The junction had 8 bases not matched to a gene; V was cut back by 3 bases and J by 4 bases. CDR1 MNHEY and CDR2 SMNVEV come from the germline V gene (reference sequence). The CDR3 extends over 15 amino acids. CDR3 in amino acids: CASSFLDSGGYGYTF. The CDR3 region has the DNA TGTGCCAGCAGTTTTCTAGATTCAGGGGGCTATGGCTACACCTTC.

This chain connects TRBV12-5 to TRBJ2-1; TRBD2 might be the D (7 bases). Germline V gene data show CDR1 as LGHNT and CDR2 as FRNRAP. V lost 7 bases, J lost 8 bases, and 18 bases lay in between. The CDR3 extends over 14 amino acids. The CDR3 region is CASEGEGRYDEQFF. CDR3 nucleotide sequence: TGTGCTAGTGAGGGGGAGGGGAGGTACGATGAGCAGTTCTTC.

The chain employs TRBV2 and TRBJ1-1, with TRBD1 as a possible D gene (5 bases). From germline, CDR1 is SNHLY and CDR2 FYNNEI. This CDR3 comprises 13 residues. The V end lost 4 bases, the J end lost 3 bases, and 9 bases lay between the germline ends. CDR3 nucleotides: TGTGCCAGCAGTGGGGACTCATACACTGAAGCTTTCTTT. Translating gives CASSGDSYTEAFF.

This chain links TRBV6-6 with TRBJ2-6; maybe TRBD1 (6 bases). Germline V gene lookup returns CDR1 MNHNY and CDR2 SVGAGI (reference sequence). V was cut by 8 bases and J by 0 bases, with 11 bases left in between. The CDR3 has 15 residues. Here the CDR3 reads CASGTSLSGANVLTF. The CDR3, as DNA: TGTGCCAGCGGGACATCCCTCTCTGGGGCCAACGTCCTGACTTTC.

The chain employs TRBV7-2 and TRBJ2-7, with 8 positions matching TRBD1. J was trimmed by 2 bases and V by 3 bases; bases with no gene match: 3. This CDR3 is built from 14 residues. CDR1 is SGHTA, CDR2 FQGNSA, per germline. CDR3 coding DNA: TGTGCCAGCAGCTTTGGACAGGGAACCTACGAGCAGTACTTC. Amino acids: CASSFGQGTYEQYF.

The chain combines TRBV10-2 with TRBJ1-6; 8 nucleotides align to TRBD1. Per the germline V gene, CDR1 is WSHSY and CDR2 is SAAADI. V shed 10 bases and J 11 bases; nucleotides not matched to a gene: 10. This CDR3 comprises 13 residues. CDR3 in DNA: TGCGCCACCCGGACAGGGAGACTGACACCCCTCCACTTT. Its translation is CATRTGRLTPLHF.

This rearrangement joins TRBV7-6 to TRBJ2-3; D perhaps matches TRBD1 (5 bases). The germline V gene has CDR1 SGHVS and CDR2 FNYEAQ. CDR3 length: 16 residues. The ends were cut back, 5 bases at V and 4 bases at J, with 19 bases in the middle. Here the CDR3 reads CASSAARVGSPDTQYF. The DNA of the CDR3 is TGTGCCAGCAGCGCCGCCAGGGTAGGTTCGCCAGATACGCAGTATTTT.